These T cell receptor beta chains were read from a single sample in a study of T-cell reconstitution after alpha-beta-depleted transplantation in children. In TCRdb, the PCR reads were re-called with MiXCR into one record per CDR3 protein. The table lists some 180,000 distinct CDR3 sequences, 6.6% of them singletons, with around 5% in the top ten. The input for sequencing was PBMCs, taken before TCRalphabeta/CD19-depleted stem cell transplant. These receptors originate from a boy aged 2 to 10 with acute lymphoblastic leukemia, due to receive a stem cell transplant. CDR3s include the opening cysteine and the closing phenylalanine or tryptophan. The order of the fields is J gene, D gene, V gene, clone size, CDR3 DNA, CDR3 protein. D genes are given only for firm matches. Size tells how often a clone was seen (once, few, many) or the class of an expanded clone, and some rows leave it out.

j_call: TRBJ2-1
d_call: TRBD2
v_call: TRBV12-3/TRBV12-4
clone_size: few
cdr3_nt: TGTGCCAGCAGTTTGGGGCAGCGGACTAGCGGGAGCTCCTACAATGAGCAGTTCTTC
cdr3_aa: CASSLGQRTSGSSYNEQFF

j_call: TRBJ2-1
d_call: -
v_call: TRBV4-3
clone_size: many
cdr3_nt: TGCGCCAGCAGCCGGGGCAATGAGCAGTTCTTC
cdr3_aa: CASSRGNEQFF

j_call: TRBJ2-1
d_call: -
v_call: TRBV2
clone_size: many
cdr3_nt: TGTGCCAGCACCGAAAAGGGCAATGAGCAGTTCTTC
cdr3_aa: CASTEKGNEQFF

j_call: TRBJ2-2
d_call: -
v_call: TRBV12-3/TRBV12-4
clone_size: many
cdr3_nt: TGTGCCAGCAGTTTACACCCGACCGGGGAGCTGTTTTTT
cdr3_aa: CASSLHPTGELFF

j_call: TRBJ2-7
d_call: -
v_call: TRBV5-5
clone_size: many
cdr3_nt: TGTGCCAGCAGCCCGGGCCGTTTCACCTACGAGCAGTACTTC
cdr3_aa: CASSPGRFTYEQYF

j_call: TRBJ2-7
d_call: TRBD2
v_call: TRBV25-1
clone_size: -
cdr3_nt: TGTGCCAGCAGTCGGGGTAGCGGGAAGAACGAGCGGTACTTC
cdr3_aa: CASSRGSGKNERYF

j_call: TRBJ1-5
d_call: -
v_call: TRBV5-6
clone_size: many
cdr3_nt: TGTGCCAGCAGCCCCGGGGACGGCCGGCCCCAGCATTTT
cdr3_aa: CASSPGDGRPQHF

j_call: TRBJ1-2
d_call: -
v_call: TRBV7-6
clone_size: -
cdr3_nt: TGTGCCAGCAGCTTAGGTTCGACCCCTAACTATGGCTACACCTTC
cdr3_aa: CASSLGSTPNYGYTF

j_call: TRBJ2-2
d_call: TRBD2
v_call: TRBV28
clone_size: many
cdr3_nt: TGTGCCAGCAGGAAGCGGGGAGAAAGGGAGCTGTTTTTT
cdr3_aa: CASRKRGERELFF

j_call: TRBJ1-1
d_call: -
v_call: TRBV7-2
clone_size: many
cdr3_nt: TGTGCCAGCAGCCCCCCCGGGTTGAGGACTGAAGCTTTCTTT
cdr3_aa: CASSPPGLRTEAFF

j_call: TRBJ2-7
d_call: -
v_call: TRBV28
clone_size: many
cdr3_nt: TGTGCCAGCCCTAAGGGGGGAGAGCAGTACTTC
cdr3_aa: CASPKGGEQYF

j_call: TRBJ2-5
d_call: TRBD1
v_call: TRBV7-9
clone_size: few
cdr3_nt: TGTGCCAGCAGCGTCGGGACAGGGGTACAAGAGACCCAGTACTTC
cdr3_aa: CASSVGTGVQETQYF

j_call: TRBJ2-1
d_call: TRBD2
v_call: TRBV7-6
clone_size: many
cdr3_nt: TGTGCCAGCAGCTTAAAGCGGGGACCTGGGCATGAGCAGTTCTTC
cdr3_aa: CASSLKRGPGHEQFF

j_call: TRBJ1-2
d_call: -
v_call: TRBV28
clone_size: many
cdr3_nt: TGTGCCACAGTATCGGGGTTGGGCTACACCTTC
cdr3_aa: CATVSGLGYTF

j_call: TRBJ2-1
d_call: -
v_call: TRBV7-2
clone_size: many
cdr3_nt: TGTGCCAGCAGCTTTAACGCCTACAATGAGCAGTTCTTC
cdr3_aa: CASSFNAYNEQFF

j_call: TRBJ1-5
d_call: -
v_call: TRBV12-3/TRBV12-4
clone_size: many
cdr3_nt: TGTGCCAGCAGCCGGGACACTCTCAATCAGCCCCAGCATTTT
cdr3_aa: CASSRDTLNQPQHF

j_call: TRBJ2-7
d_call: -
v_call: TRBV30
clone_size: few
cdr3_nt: TGTGCCTGGAGTGTAATATACCCCCCCGGAGACGAGCAGTACTTC
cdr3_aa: CAWSVIYPPGDEQYF

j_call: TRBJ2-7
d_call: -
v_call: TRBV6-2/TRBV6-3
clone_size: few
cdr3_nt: TGTGCCAGCGACCATAGCGGTCTTCCCTACGAGCAGTACTTC
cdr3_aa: CASDHSGLPYEQYF

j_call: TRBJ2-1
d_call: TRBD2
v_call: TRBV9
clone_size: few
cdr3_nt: TGTGCCAGCAGCGTAGGTCCGACTAGCGGGGCCATTAGCTCCTACAATGAGCAGTTCTTC
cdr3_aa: CASSVGPTSGAISSYNEQFF